This is a list of T cell receptor beta chains from one sample in a study of T cell responses to AZD1222 COVID-19 vaccine. The assay was immunoSEQ multiplex PCR, and TCRdb's table has in-frame clones only and misses some. The table shows approximately 98,000 clones, with roughly 86% occurring only once. This material consisted of peripheral blood, taken on day 0 of AZD1222 vaccination. The receptors were sampled from an adult in good health. The CDR3 runs from the conserved cysteine through the conserved F or W. Fields, in order: CDR3 length, D gene, V gene, J gene, clone size, CDR3 protein, CDR3 DNA. A D gene is named only where the DNA matches it firmly. Some rows have no size entry. The others give once, few or many, or a class for an expanded clone.

cdr3_length: 15
d_call: TRBD1
v_call: TRBV5-1
j_call: TRBJ1-6
clone_size: -
cdr3_aa: CASSRGQSYNSPLHF
cdr3_nt: TGCGCCAGCAGCAGGGGACAGAGCTATAATTCACCCCTCCACTTT

cdr3_length: 14
d_call: TRBD2
v_call: TRBV19
j_call: TRBJ2-5
clone_size: -
cdr3_aa: CASSWLAAQETQYF
cdr3_nt: TGTGCCAGTAGCTGGCTAGCGGCCCAAGAGACCCAGTACTTC

cdr3_length: 13
d_call: -
v_call: TRBV7-8
j_call: TRBJ2-5
clone_size: once
cdr3_aa: CASSLGAEETQYF
cdr3_nt: TGTGCCAGCAGCTTGGGTGCTGAAGAGACCCAGTACTTC

cdr3_length: 17
d_call: -
v_call: TRBV5-8
j_call: TRBJ1-5
clone_size: -
cdr3_aa: CASSLGRDSYSNQPQHF
cdr3_nt: TGTGCCAGCAGCTTGGGGCGGGACTCCTATAGCAATCAGCCCCAGCATTTT

cdr3_length: 13
d_call: -
v_call: TRBV12-3/TRBV12-4
j_call: TRBJ1-2
clone_size: -
cdr3_aa: CASSWGTSYGYTF
cdr3_nt: TGTGCCAGCAGTTGGGGGACCAGTTATGGCTACACCTTC

cdr3_length: 11
d_call: -
v_call: TRBV20-1
j_call: TRBJ1-2
clone_size: once
cdr3_aa: CSATPVYGYTF
cdr3_nt: TGCAGTGCAACCCCAGTTTATGGCTACACCTTC

cdr3_length: 16
d_call: TRBD1
v_call: TRBV3-1/TRBV3-2
j_call: TRBJ2-6
clone_size: -
cdr3_aa: CASSRRQGSGANVLTF
cdr3_nt: TGTGCCAGCAGCCGCAGACAGGGCTCTGGGGCCAACGTCCTGACTTTC

cdr3_length: 16
d_call: -
v_call: TRBV5-8
j_call: TRBJ2-2
clone_size: -
cdr3_aa: CASSLKLGRNTGELFF
cdr3_nt: TGTGCCAGCAGCCTAAAACTTGGGCGGAACACCGGGGAGCTGTTTTTT

cdr3_length: 15
d_call: TRBD1
v_call: TRBV2
j_call: TRBJ1-2
clone_size: -
cdr3_aa: CASSKKGQANYGYTF
cdr3_nt: TGTGCCAGCAGTAAAAAAGGACAGGCTAACTATGGCTACACCTTC

cdr3_length: 15
d_call: -
v_call: TRBV5-5
j_call: TRBJ1-3
clone_size: -
cdr3_aa: CASSLVHSGGNTIYF
cdr3_nt: TGTGCCAGCAGCTTGGTCCACAGCGGAGGAAACACCATATATTTT

cdr3_length: 14
d_call: TRBD1
v_call: TRBV2
j_call: TRBJ2-7
clone_size: -
cdr3_aa: CASSSTGQTYEQYF
cdr3_nt: TGTGCCAGCAGCTCGACAGGGCAAACCTACGAGCAGTACTTC

cdr3_length: 14
d_call: -
v_call: TRBV5-1
j_call: TRBJ1-1
clone_size: -
cdr3_aa: CASSPAGENTEAFF
cdr3_nt: TGCGCCAGCAGCCCTGCGGGAGAGAACACTGAAGCTTTCTTT

cdr3_length: 19
d_call: TRBD2
v_call: TRBV4-1
j_call: TRBJ2-1
clone_size: -
cdr3_aa: CASSQARASGVPLDNEQFF
cdr3_nt: TGCGCCAGCAGCCAAGCCAGGGCTAGCGGGGTTCCGCTCGACAATGAGCAGTTCTTC

cdr3_length: 14
d_call: -
v_call: TRBV3-1/TRBV3-2
j_call: TRBJ1-2
clone_size: -
cdr3_aa: CASSQDVAGYGYTF
cdr3_nt: TGTGCCAGCAGCCAAGATGTCGCAGGGTATGGCTACACCTTC

cdr3_length: 13
d_call: -
v_call: TRBV5-6
j_call: TRBJ1-5
clone_size: -
cdr3_aa: CASSLGQNQPQHF
cdr3_nt: TGTGCCAGCAGCTTGGGTCAGAATCAGCCCCAGCATTTT

cdr3_length: 14
d_call: -
v_call: TRBV28
j_call: TRBJ2-7
clone_size: -
cdr3_aa: CASSNPGRAHEQYF
cdr3_nt: TGTGCCAGCAGTAACCCGGGCCGAGCCCACGAGCAGTACTTC

cdr3_length: 17
d_call: TRBD2
v_call: TRBV4-2
j_call: TRBJ2-3
clone_size: -
cdr3_aa: CASSQDASGGMADTQYF
cdr3_nt: TGTGCCAGCAGCCAAGACGCTAGCGGGGGGATGGCAGATACGCAGTATTTT

cdr3_length: 15
d_call: -
v_call: TRBV6-4
j_call: TRBJ2-5
clone_size: once
cdr3_aa: CASSVITGNVETQYF
cdr3_nt: TGTGCCAGCAGTGTCATAACAGGGAACGTAGAGACCCAGTACTTC

cdr3_length: 14
d_call: TRBD1
v_call: TRBV2
j_call: TRBJ1-1
clone_size: -
cdr3_aa: CASMRRGQNTEAFF
cdr3_nt: TGTGCCAGCATGCGCAGGGGGCAAAACACTGAAGCTTTCTTT

cdr3_length: 14
d_call: TRBD2
v_call: TRBV5-5
j_call: TRBJ2-3
clone_size: -
cdr3_aa: CASTQSGEPLGQYF
cdr3_nt: TGTGCCAGCACCCAGAGCGGGGAGCCCCTGGGGCAGTATTTT

cdr3_length: 14
d_call: TRBD1
v_call: TRBV27
j_call: TRBJ2-1
clone_size: once
cdr3_aa: CASGDRVTYNEQFF
cdr3_nt: TGTGCCAGCGGGGACAGGGTTACCTACAATGAGCAGTTCTTC

cdr3_length: 15
d_call: -
v_call: TRBV9
j_call: TRBJ1-1
clone_size: -
cdr3_aa: CASSVGVSGNTEAFF
cdr3_nt: TGTGCCAGCAGCGTAGGTGTGTCCGGGAACACTGAAGCTTTCTTT

cdr3_length: 15
d_call: -
v_call: TRBV6-5
j_call: TRBJ2-7
clone_size: -
cdr3_aa: CATRRLPGESYEQYF
cdr3_nt: TGTGCCACCCGCCGGCTGCCGGGGGAATCCTACGAGCAGTACTTC

cdr3_length: 13
d_call: -
v_call: TRBV6-5
j_call: TRBJ1-2
clone_size: -
cdr3_aa: CASTLTDNYGYTF
cdr3_nt: TGTGCCAGCACCCTGACTGATAACTATGGCTACACCTTC

cdr3_length: 13
d_call: -
v_call: TRBV5-3
j_call: TRBJ2-1
clone_size: few
cdr3_aa: CARSQGQYNEQFF
cdr3_nt: TGTGCCAGAAGCCAGGGACAATACAATGAGCAGTTCTTC

cdr3_length: 18
d_call: -
v_call: TRBV7-8
j_call: TRBJ2-5
clone_size: -
cdr3_aa: CASSERTQSGGVQETQYF
cdr3_nt: TGTGCCAGCAGCGAGAGGACTCAGTCTGGTGGGGTCCAAGAGACCCAGTACTTC

cdr3_length: 14
d_call: -
v_call: TRBV6-6
j_call: TRBJ1-2
clone_size: -
cdr3_aa: CASSEGPGMGGYTF
cdr3_nt: TGTGCCAGCAGCGAAGGGCCAGGGATGGGGGGCTACACCTTC

cdr3_length: 12
d_call: -
v_call: TRBV19
j_call: TRBJ1-4
clone_size: -
cdr3_aa: CASSIEGEKLFF
cdr3_nt: TGTGCCAGTAGTATAGAAGGGGAAAAACTGTTTTTT

cdr3_length: 15
d_call: -
v_call: TRBV6-5
j_call: TRBJ2-2
clone_size: -
cdr3_aa: CASSYSLVNTGELFF
cdr3_nt: TGTGCCAGCAGTTACAGCCTAGTGAACACCGGGGAGCTGTTTTTT

cdr3_length: 15
d_call: -
v_call: TRBV4-1
j_call: TRBJ1-6
clone_size: -
cdr3_aa: CASSQVQGLNSPLHF
cdr3_nt: TGCGCCAGCAGCCAAGTTCAGGGTCTAAATTCACCCCTCCACTTT

cdr3_length: 15
d_call: -
v_call: TRBV5-4
j_call: TRBJ2-1
clone_size: -
cdr3_aa: CASSLGLGSYNEQFF
cdr3_nt: TGTGCCAGCAGCTTGGGACTAGGCTCCTACAATGAGCAGTTCTTC

cdr3_length: 16
d_call: TRBD2
v_call: TRBV19
j_call: TRBJ2-1
clone_size: -
cdr3_aa: CAATGASGGDYNEQFF
cdr3_nt: TGTGCCGCCACGGGGGCCAGCGGGGGGGACTACAATGAGCAGTTCTTC

cdr3_length: 16
d_call: -
v_call: TRBV28
j_call: TRBJ2-2
clone_size: -
cdr3_aa: CASSFIYTANTGELFF
cdr3_nt: TGTGCCAGCAGTTTTATCTATACCGCGAACACCGGGGAGCTGTTTTTT

cdr3_length: 16
d_call: TRBD1
v_call: TRBV6-5
j_call: TRBJ2-7
clone_size: -
cdr3_aa: CASSYKSGTAIYEQYF
cdr3_nt: TGTGCCAGCAGTTACAAATCCGGGACAGCCATCTACGAGCAGTACTTC

cdr3_length: 14
d_call: -
v_call: TRBV6-2/TRBV6-3
j_call: TRBJ1-5
clone_size: -
cdr3_aa: CASSGRGGFQPQHF
cdr3_nt: TGTGCCAGCAGTGGCAGGGGTGGGTTTCAGCCCCAGCATTTT

cdr3_length: 17
d_call: TRBD2
v_call: TRBV4-1
j_call: TRBJ2-3
clone_size: -
cdr3_aa: CASSQDWTSGGTDTQYF
cdr3_nt: TGCGCCAGCAGCCAAGATTGGACTAGCGGGGGCACAGATACGCAGTATTTT

cdr3_length: 15
d_call: -
v_call: TRBV7-2
j_call: TRBJ2-1
clone_size: -
cdr3_aa: CASSLAGGPYNEQFF
cdr3_nt: TGTGCCAGCAGCTTAGCCGGGGGGCCATACAATGAGCAGTTCTTC

cdr3_length: 15
d_call: -
v_call: TRBV5-6
j_call: TRBJ1-2
clone_size: -
cdr3_aa: CASSPGGPYPYGYTF
cdr3_nt: TGTGCCAGCAGCCCCGGAGGGCCCTACCCTTATGGCTACACCTTC

cdr3_length: 12
d_call: -
v_call: TRBV19
j_call: TRBJ1-6
clone_size: -
cdr3_aa: CASSPGGSPLHF
cdr3_nt: TGTGCCAGTAGTCCGGGGGGATCACCCCTCCACTTT

cdr3_length: 14
d_call: -
v_call: TRBV6-5
j_call: TRBJ1-5
clone_size: -
cdr3_aa: CASPGPQHNQPQHF
cdr3_nt: TGTGCCAGCCCGGGCCCTCAGCACAATCAGCCCCAGCATTTT

cdr3_length: 15
d_call: -
v_call: TRBV29-1
j_call: TRBJ2-7
clone_size: -
cdr3_aa: CSVEDGSKSSYEQYF
cdr3_nt: TGCAGCGTTGAAGACGGCTCTAAGAGCTCCTACGAGCAGTACTTC

cdr3_length: 14
d_call: TRBD1
v_call: TRBV5-8
j_call: TRBJ2-7
clone_size: -
cdr3_aa: CASSLRGLVYEQYF
cdr3_nt: TGTGCCAGCAGCTTAAGGGGGCTGGTCTACGAGCAGTACTTC

cdr3_length: 15
d_call: -
v_call: TRBV29-1
j_call: TRBJ1-2
clone_size: once
cdr3_aa: CSVEDVGNLIYGYTF
cdr3_nt: TGCAGCGTTGAAGACGTAGGAAATCTCATCTATGGCTACACCTTC

cdr3_length: 13
d_call: TRBD1
v_call: TRBV18
j_call: TRBJ1-5
clone_size: -
cdr3_aa: CASSFGQAQPQHF
cdr3_nt: TGTGCCAGCTCTTTCGGACAGGCTCAGCCCCAGCATTTT

cdr3_length: 14
d_call: -
v_call: TRBV18
j_call: TRBJ2-5
clone_size: -
cdr3_aa: CASSQGGGQETQYF
cdr3_nt: TGTGCCAGCTCCCAAGGGGGGGGACAAGAGACCCAGTACTTC

cdr3_length: 15
d_call: TRBD1
v_call: TRBV11-3
j_call: TRBJ2-7
clone_size: once
cdr3_aa: CASSLAAGQGAEQYF
cdr3_nt: TGTGCCAGCAGCTTAGCGGCGGGACAGGGGGCCGAGCAGTACTTC